This passage covers 2 T cell receptor beta chains from one sample sequenced in a study of T cells after yellow fever vaccination. TCRdb ran MiXCR on the 5' RACE reads and lists one entry per CDR3 protein. The sample has a few hundred thousand distinct CDR3 sequences, roughly 7.5% seen once; the top ten hold about 16%. The sequenced sample was PBMCs, obtained around 45 days after the first yellow fever vaccination. The origin of the receptors is a man aged 18 to 30 who received the YFV17D yellow fever vaccine.

This rearrangement joins TRBV18 to TRBJ1-3; 7 bases fit TRBD1. Germline V lookup: CDR1 KGHSH, CDR2 LQKENI. There are 17 residues in the CDR3. Trimming took 0 bases from V and 1 from J; bases not matched to a gene: 6. CDR3 loop: CASSPPSRGRSGNTIYF. In nucleotides, the CDR3 is TGTGCCAGCTCACCACCGTCAAGGGGGCGGTCTGGAAACACCATATATTTT.

CDR3 sequence reads: CASSPTDGGNTEAFF. The CDR3 DNA reads as TGTGCCAGCAGCCCTACGGACGGGGGAAACACTGAAGCTTTCTTT. This chain connects TRBV7-9 to TRBJ1-1; D is perhaps TRBD1 (5 bases). Trimming removed 5 bases from V and 2 bases from J, with 15 bases in between. The germline CDR1 and CDR2 sequences are SEHNR and FQNEAQ (reference sequence). This CDR3 has 15 amino acids.